A single sample is the source of the 7 T cell receptor beta chains below, sequenced in a study of OX40 agonist ivuxolimab in advanced cancers. Measured with immunoSEQ multiplex PCR; TCRdb has only the in-frame clones, and not every one. The sample holds around 74,000 clones; approximately 89% are singletons and the top ten take approximately 2.3%. Sequencing was performed on CD4+ or CD8+ T cells sorted from blood, taken in a trial of the OX40 agonist ivuxolimab. These receptors originate from an adult with an advanced solid tumor such as melanoma, head and neck, liver or kidney cancer.

J is TRBJ2-3 and V is TRBV28; D gene uncertain. The germline V and J ends were trimmed by 8 bases and 0 bases, with 18 bases remaining between them. The CDR3 is made up of 16 amino acids. Germline V lookup: CDR1 MDHEN, CDR2 SYDVKM. This chain's CDR3 is CASGPNNPGSTDTQYF. The CDR3 coding sequence is TGTGCCAGCGGGCCCAACAACCCTGGAAGCACAGATACGCAGTATTTT.

V is TRBV2 and J is TRBJ2-1; TRBD2 matches at 9 bases. CDR1 and CDR2 (germline): SNHLY, FYNNEI. V dropped 8 bases and J dropped 4; count of bases not matched to a gene: 6. This CDR3 spans 14 amino acids. CDR3 sequence reads: CASSGTSTYNEQFF. DNA for the CDR3: TGTGCCAGCTCTGGGACTAGCACATACAATGAGCAGTTCTTC.

This chain connects TRBV28 to TRBJ1-6; 7 bases are a match to TRBD1. The CDR3 has 14 amino acids. V dropped 5 bases and J dropped 7; count of bases not matched to a gene: 5. The germline gives CDR1 MDHEN, CDR2 SYDVKM. Here the CDR3 reads CASSDDRVNSPLHF. CDR3 nucleotide sequence: TGTGCCAGCAGTGACGACAGGGTGAATTCACCCCTCCACTTT.

This rearrangement joins TRBV19 to TRBJ2-5; D is unresolved. This CDR3 contains 12 residues. Trimming cost V 9 bases and J 2 bases, with 10 bases left between them. The germline gives CDR1 LNHDA, CDR2 SQIVND (reference sequence). The CDR3 spells CASGRPQETQYF. The CDR3 DNA follows: TGTGCCAGCGGGCGGCCGCAAGAGACCCAGTACTTC. The whole variable domain, filled in from reference TRBV19 and TRBJ2-5, reads DGGITQSPKYLFRKEGQNVTLSCEQNLNHDAMYWYRQDPGQGLRLIYYSQIVNDFQKGDIAEGYSVSREKKESFPLTVTSAQKNPTAFYLCASGRPQETQYFGPGTRLLVL.

The gene calls are TRBV19 and TRBJ2-2; D could derive from TRBD1 or TRBD2 (7 bases each). CDR3 length: 19 amino acids. Germline V gene lookup returns CDR1 LNHDA and CDR2 SQIVND (reference sequence). Trimming shortened V by 0 bases and J by 1 base, and 18 bases separated the two germline ends. This chain's CDR3 is CASSIDPSGTEMNTGELFF. CDR3 DNA sequence: TGTGCCAGTAGTATAGACCCGAGCGGGACAGAGATGAACACCGGGGAGCTGTTTTTT. Combining the CDR3 with reference TRBV19 and TRBJ2-2 gives the whole variable domain DGGITQSPKYLFRKEGQNVTLSCEQNLNHDAMYWYRQDPGQGLRLIYYSQIVNDFQKGDIAEGYSVSREKKESFPLTVTSAQKNPTAFYLCASSIDPSGTEMNTGELFFGEGSRLTVL.

This chain joins TRBV6-6 and TRBJ2-5, with D tentatively TRBD2 (6 bases). V gave up 5 bases and J gave up 13 bases, with 17 bases separating them. CDR1 and CDR2 from the germline V gene are MNHNY and SVGAGI (reference sequence). CDR3 length equals 12 residues. The CDR3 loop reads CASSPGERATYF. CDR3 nucleotide sequence: TGTGCCAGCAGTCCGGGGGAGCGGGCTACGTACTTC.

The chain is built from TRBV7-8 and TRBJ1-3; D is uncertain. The CDR3 runs to 17 residues. Trimming shortened V by 0 bases and J by 0 bases, and 12 bases separated the two germline ends. Germline-derived CDR1 and CDR2 are SGHVS and FQNEAQ. Written as DNA, the CDR3 is TGTGCCAGCAGCTTAGCGGTCACCCTGAGCTCTGGAAACACCATATATTTT. Amino acid sequence: CASSLAVTLSSGNTIYF. Drawing the rest from reference TRBV7-8 and TRBJ1-3, the complete variable domain is GAGVSQSPRYKVAKRGQDVALRCDPISGHVSLFWYQQALGQGPEFLTYFQNEAQLDKSGLPSDRFFAERPEGSVSTLKIQRTQQEDSAVYLCASSLAVTLSSGNTIYFGEGSWLTVV.